This entry describes one TCR beta chain. There is no known antigen for this receptor. No base-level quality is on record; no much larger clone is a single base apart. This sample was taken from a study of blood T cells in healthy people across ages (dated by TCRdb to the mid-2010s). For the study in its entirety: In model experiments, template switching captured about one uniquely barcoded TCR beta cDNA molecule for every two T cells. To avoid experimental bias, donors of different ages were randomly spread across the sequencing lanes. The study analyzed two additional independent replicas of 1 million unique cDNA reads from the same blood draw for two donors, one aged 18 to 29 and one aged 80 or older. Age-related changes in TCR beta repertoire diversity were measured in the study by deep sequencing normalized with unique cDNA molecular identifiers. Donors were grouped into four age groups: young (average approximately 15 years), middle-aged (about 40), aged (around 62) and long-lived (approximately 78).

The paper's findings and limits, for the study overall: Because the CMV infection status of the donors was unknown, age-related changes in expanded clonotypes may potentially have been confounded. Observed TCR beta diversity per million T cells fell roughly linearly with age, and a significant reduction was already apparent by age around 40. Conclusive comparison of naive and antigen-experienced compartments was prevented by the profiling of bulk unsorted PBMCs. Observed TCR beta diversity correlated strongly with the percentage of naive T cells measured by flow cytometry. Total diversity estimates from one million sequenced T cells were considered lower bounds and underestimates. Compared with the aged group, more naive CD4+ T cells, fewer expanded clones and increased TCR diversity were shown by the long-lived group, suggesting age selection.

The donors were roughly 38 Caucasian individuals from Russia, aged 6 to 90 years, who were systemically healthy. Around 10 milliliters of peripheral blood were collected from each donor into EDTA-treated Vacutainer tubes. Ficoll-Paque density-gradient centrifugation was used to isolate PBMCs, with at least 7 million per sample. Trizol reagent was used to extract total RNA from the PBMCs, yielding at least 6 micrograms per sample. The percentages of naive CD45RAhigh/CD27high T cells were determined by flow cytometry on a PBMC aliquot from every donor. Receptor amplification or capture employed 5' RACE. The sequencer listed for this sample is Illumina HiSeq 2500. A second PCR of roughly 6 to 11 cycles was performed with a sample-barcoded 5' primer and a J-beta primer mix. A template-switch 5' adaptor carrying 12 random nucleotides introduced a unique molecular identifier onto each TCR beta cDNA molecule. Each sample yielded at least 3 million CDR3-containing paired-end reads. First-strand cDNA synthesis was performed from all RNA using the Mint cDNA synthesis kit, with priming by a TRBC-specific oligonucleotide. After uracil-DNA glycosylase treatment, a first 18-cycle PCR used universal primers M1SS and BC2_uni_R on all cDNA. The authors' analysis ran thus. Normalization of each sample was performed by random selection of 1 million high-quality reads, each carrying a distinct molecular identifier. Reads sharing molecular identifiers were discarded rather than binned into consensus sequences. CDR3 identification, clonotype clustering and error correction used MiTCR with a Q25 quality threshold and the strictest error-elimination algorithm. A nonparametric unseen species model with Euler transformation was used to estimate lower-bound total TCR beta diversity. TCRdb trimmed the raw reads at Q25, called clones with MiXCR and kept productive beta chains. Rows are unified per CDR3 protein, each entry keeping the most common DNA and genes. These V and J calls rely on TCRdb rather than the paper's analysis. This sample is represented by just over 1 million distinct CDR3 sequences; 35% to 55% of them were singletons. Under 20% of the sample goes to the ten largest clones.

The CDR3 contains 13 residues, cysteine and phenylalanine counted. Only the CDR3 part of the read is kept: 39 bases, read in frame from the first base. Via the germline V gene, CDR1 is SQVTM and CDR2 ANQGSEA. This receptor was obtained from a woman between 55 and 75 years old in good health. The chain is made from TRBV29-1 and TRBJ2-1; the central 15 bases match TRBD2. The J call is uncertain, as TRBJ2-7 better fits the DNA end. The specimen was blood. The DNA is TGCAGCGGCGGACTAGCGGGAGGGCTTGAGCAGTACTTC. Its amino acids are CSGGLAGGLEQYF.